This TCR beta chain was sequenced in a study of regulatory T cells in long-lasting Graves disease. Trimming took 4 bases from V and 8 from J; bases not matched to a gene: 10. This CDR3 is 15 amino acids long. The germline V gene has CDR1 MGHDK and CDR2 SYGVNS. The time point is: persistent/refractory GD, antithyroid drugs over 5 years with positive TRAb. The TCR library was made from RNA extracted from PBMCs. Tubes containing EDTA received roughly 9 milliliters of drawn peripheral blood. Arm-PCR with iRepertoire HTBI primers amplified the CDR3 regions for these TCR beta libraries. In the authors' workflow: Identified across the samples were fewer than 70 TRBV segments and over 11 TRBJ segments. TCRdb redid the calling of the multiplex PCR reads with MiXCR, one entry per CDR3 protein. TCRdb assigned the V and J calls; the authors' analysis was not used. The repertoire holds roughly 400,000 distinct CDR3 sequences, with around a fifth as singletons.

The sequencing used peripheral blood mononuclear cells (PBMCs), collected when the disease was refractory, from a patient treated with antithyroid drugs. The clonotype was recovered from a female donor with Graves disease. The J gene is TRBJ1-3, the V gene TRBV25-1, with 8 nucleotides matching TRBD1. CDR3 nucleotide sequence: TGTGCCAGCAGTGGGATAGGACAGGGTGGTGACACCATATATTTT. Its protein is CASSGIGQGGDTIYF.